Below, 18 T cell receptor beta chains from the same sample are listed, as sequenced in a study of monozygotic twins with inflammatory bowel disease. TCRdb re-called the 5' RACE reads and shows each CDR3 protein once, DNA omitted. The table for this sample gives approximately 200,000 distinct CDR3 sequences. Sequencing input: blood. These receptors were obtained from a human donor with ulcerative colitis or Crohn's disease, or a healthy co-twin of an affected twin (not recorded which).

The chain joins TRBV6-5 to TRBJ1-2. CDR3 length: 15 amino acids. The germline V gene encodes CDR1 MNHEY and CDR2 SVGAGI. The CDR3 protein is CASSYSGRFSYGYTF.

The chain has TRBV20-1 and TRBJ1-4. The CDR3 covers 12 residues. Germline lookup yields CDR1 DFQATT and CDR2 SNEGSKA (reference sequence). The CDR3 reads CSAREVGEKLFF.

The chain carries TRBV11-2 and TRBJ2-1; TCRdb selects TRBD1, and the lack of DNA leaves this call unchecked. CDR1 is SGHAT and CDR2 is FQNNGV in the germline V gene. This CDR3 comprises 17 residues. The CDR3 loop is CASSLDGTGLSWNEQFF.

V usage is TRBV27 and J usage is TRBJ1-5; TCRdb's D call of TRBD1 is untestable without DNA. Looked up from germline, CDR1 is MNHEY and CDR2 is SMNVEV (reference sequence). This CDR3 has 15 residues. CDR3 loop: CASTPDRYSNQPQHF.

The rearrangement links TRBV4-1 to TRBJ1-2; with no DNA, the TCRdb D assignment of TRBD1 cannot be verified. The CDR3 runs to 17 residues. CDR1 is MGHRA and CDR2 is YSYEKL in the germline V gene. The CDR3 sequence: CASSQDIVAGSRYGYTF.

The V gene is TRBV20-1, the J gene TRBJ1-2; TCRdb returns TRBD1, unconfirmable since there is no DNA. Germline lookup yields CDR1 DFQATT and CDR2 SNEGSKA (reference sequence). CDR3 size: 15 residues. CDR3 protein: CSADLTGQVGYGYTF.

The chain combines TRBV20-1 with TRBJ2-3; TCRdb designates TRBD1, a call that cannot be tested without DNA. The CDR3 length is 12 residues. Germline CDR1 reads DFQATT; CDR2 reads SNEGSKA (reference sequence). The CDR3 spells CSATQGADTQYF.

The chain couples TRBV5-4 to TRBJ2-5; with no DNA, the TCRdb D assignment of TRBD1 cannot be verified. Germline V gene data show CDR1 as SGHNT and CDR2 as YYREEE (reference sequence). The CDR3 spans 15 residues. CDR3 loop: CASSPSGSPQETQYF.

The chain uses TRBV29-1 and TRBJ2-5; the D call of TRBD1 rests on TCRdb alone, since no DNA is present to check it. The CDR3 has 13 amino acids. From germline, CDR1 is SQVTM and CDR2 ANQGSEA. CDR3 in amino acids: CSVDPQGAETQYF.

This sequence joins TRBV20-1 and TRBJ2-1; the D call of TRBD1 rests on TCRdb alone, since no DNA is present to check it. The CDR3 contains 15 residues. Germline CDR1 reads DFQATT; CDR2 reads SNEGSKA (reference sequence). The CDR3: CSANPGQGAFYEQFF.

The rearrangement uses TRBV5-1 and TRBJ2-7. Germline V lookup: CDR1 SGHRS, CDR2 YFSETQ. This CDR3 has 15 amino acids. CDR3: CASSLEQTKTGEQYF.

The J gene is TRBJ2-7, the V gene TRBV4-2; TCRdb's D call, TRBD2, is unchecked because there is no DNA. The CDR3 runs to 15 residues. Per the germline V gene, CDR1 is LGHNA and CDR2 is YNFKEQ. CDR3 residues: CASSQESGGGYEQYF.

The chain is built from TRBV27 and TRBJ2-1. The CDR3 length is 17 residues. Germline V gene lookup returns CDR1 MNHEY and CDR2 SMNVEV (reference sequence). The CDR3 loop is CASSTQRPDSSYNEQFF.

J is TRBJ2-2 and V is TRBV19; there is no DNA to check the TCRdb D call of TRBD1. This CDR3 has 12 amino acids. Germline CDR1 and CDR2: LNHDA and SQIVND (reference sequence). The CDR3 sequence: CAGAEHTGELFF.

This chain joins TRBV6-1 and TRBJ2-3; TCRdb's D call of TRBD2 is untestable without DNA. This CDR3 contains 15 residues. Per the germline V gene, CDR1 is MNHNS and CDR2 is SASEGT. The CDR3 sequence is CASSNLASGADTQYF.

The V gene is TRBV10-3, the J gene TRBJ1-6; no DNA is available, so the TRBD1 call from TCRdb remains unchecked. The CDR3 consists of 14 residues. Germline V gene data show CDR1 as ENHRY and CDR2 as SYGVKD. CDR3 sequence: CAITGDIRGSPLHF.

The chain links TRBV5-1 to TRBJ1-2. The CDR3 covers 12 residues. The germline V gene encodes CDR1 SGHRS and CDR2 YFSETQ. CDR3 amino acids: CASSLAEEGYTF. Looking up the rest from reference TRBV5-1 and TRBJ1-2 gives the full variable domain: KAGVTQTPRYLIKTRGQQVTLSCSPISGHRSVSWYQQTPGQGLQFLFEYFSETQRNKGNFPGRFSGRQFSNSRSEMNVSTLELGDSALYLCASSLAEEGYTFGSGTRLTVV.

This chain connects TRBV5-1 to TRBJ2-1; TCRdb returns TRBD1, unconfirmable since there is no DNA. Germline loops: CDR1 SGHRS, CDR2 YFSETQ. This CDR3 has 14 residues. The CDR3 spells CASSPPNPGNEQFF.